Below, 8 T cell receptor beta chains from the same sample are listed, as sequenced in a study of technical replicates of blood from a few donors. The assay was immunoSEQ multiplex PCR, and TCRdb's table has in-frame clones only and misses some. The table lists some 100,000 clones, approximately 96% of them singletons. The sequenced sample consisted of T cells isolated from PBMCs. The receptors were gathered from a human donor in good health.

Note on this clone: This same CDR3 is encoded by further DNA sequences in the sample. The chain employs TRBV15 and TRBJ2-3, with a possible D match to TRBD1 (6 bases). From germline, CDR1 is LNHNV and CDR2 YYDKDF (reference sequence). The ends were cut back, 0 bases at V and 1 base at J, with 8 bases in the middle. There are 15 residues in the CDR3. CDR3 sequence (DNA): TGTGCCACCAGCAGAGAACAGGGTCGCACAGATACGCAGTATTTT. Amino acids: CATSREQGRTDTQYF. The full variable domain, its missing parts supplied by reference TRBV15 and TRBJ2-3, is DAMVIQNPRYQVTQFGKPVTLSCSQTLNHNVMYWYQQKSSQAPKLLFHYYDKDFNNEADTPDNFQSRRPNTSFCFLDIRSPGLGDTAMYLCATSREQGRTDTQYFGPGTRLTVL.

The DNA for the CDR3 is TGTGCCAGCAGTTTCACAGGGGGGGGGAACTATGGCTACACCTTC. Protein product: CASSFTGGGNYGYTF. The chain combines TRBV27 with TRBJ1-2; 8 bases map to TRBD1. CDR3 size: 15 residues. V shed 3 bases and J 2 bases; nucleotides not matched to a gene: 5. Germline assignment: CDR1 MNHEY and CDR2 SMNVEV (reference sequence).

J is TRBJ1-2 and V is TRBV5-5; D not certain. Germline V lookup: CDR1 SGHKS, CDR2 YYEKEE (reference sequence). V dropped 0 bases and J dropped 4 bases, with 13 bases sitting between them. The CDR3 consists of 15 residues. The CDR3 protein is CASSLVLDSGYGYTF. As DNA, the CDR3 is TGTGCCAGCAGCTTGGTCTTGGATTCGGGCTATGGCTACACCTTC.

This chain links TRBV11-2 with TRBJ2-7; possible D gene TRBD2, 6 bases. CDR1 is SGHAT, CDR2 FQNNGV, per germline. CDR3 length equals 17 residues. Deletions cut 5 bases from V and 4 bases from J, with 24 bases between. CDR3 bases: TGTGCCAGCAGCCCCTGGCACCAGGAGGGGCCTAAATACGAGCAGTACTTC. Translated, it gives CASSPWHQEGPKYEQYF.

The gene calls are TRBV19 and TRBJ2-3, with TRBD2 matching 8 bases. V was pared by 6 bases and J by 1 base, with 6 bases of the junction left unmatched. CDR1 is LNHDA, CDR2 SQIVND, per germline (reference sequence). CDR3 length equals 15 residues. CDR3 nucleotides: TGTGCCAGTAGCCCGACTAGCGCTCGCACAGATACGCAGTATTTT. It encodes CASSPTSARTDTQYF. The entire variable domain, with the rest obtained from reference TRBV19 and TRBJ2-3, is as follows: DGGITQSPKYLFRKEGQNVTLSCEQNLNHDAMYWYRQDPGQGLRLIYYSQIVNDFQKGDIAEGYSVSREKKESFPLTVTSAQKNPTAFYLCASSPTSARTDTQYFGPGTRLTVL.

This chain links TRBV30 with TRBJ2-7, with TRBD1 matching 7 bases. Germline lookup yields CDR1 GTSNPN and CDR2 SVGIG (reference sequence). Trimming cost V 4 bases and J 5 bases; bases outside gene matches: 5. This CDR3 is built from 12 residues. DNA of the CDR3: TGTGCCTGGAACCGAGGGGGCGACGAGCAGTACTTC. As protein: CAWNRGGDEQYF. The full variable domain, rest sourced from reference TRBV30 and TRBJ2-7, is SQTIHQWPATLVQPVGSPLSLECTVEGTSNPNLYWYRQAAGRGLQLLFYSVGIGQISSEVPQNLSASRPQDRQFILSSKKLLLSDSGFYLCAWNRGGDEQYFGPGTRLTVT.

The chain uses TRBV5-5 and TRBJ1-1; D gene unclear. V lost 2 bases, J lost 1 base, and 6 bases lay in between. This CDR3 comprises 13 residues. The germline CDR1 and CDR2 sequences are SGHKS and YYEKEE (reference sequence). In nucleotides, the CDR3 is TGTGCCAGCAGCTTATGGGCGAACACTGAAGCTTTCTTT. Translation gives CASSLWANTEAFF.

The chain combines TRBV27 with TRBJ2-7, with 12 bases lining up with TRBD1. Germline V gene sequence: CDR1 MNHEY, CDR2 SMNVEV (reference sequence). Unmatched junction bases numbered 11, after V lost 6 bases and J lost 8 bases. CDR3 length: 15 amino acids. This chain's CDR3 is CASRVPGQGARKQYF. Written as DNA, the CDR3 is TGTGCCAGCAGAGTCCCGGGACAGGGGGCGCGTAAGCAGTACTTC.